This T cell receptor beta chain was sequenced for a study of early T cells in non-severe SARS-CoV-2 infection. This clonotype was seen repeatedly, ten times or more. The ends lost 3 bases at V and 1 base at J; junction bases unmatched: 11. The CDR3 length is 18 residues. Germline values: CDR1 SGHNT, CDR2 YYREEE (reference sequence). Individual cDNA molecules received unique molecular identifiers. A single record per CDR3 protein comes from TCRdb applying MiXCR to the 5' RACE reads. There are roughly 41,000 distinct CDR3 sequences in the sample; 5.4% occur only once, and approximately 5.4% lies in the top ten.

Specimen: whole blood, collected at baseline. This chain connects TRBV5-4 to TRBJ2-1, with 9 positions matching TRBD1. This receptor was taken from an adult who was a healthcare worker with PCR-confirmed SARS-CoV-2 infection or an uninfected control (not recorded which). CDR3 protein: CASSSGTGIITSYNEQFF. For the CDR3, the DNA is TGTGCCAGCAGCTCCGGGACAGGGATCATAACGTCCTACAATGAGCAGTTCTTC.